This TCR beta chain was sequenced for a study of cytomegalovirus exposure and HLA in healthy donors. The PCR had 60 Vbeta and 13 Jbeta primers. Method: immunoSEQ multiplex PCR; TCRdb's copy keeps in-frame clones and lacks some. This sample carries 30,000 to 45,000 clones, with about 8.9% going to the ten biggest clones. Study-wide points: The authors later linked a missense DCLRE1C variant to TCR beta V- and J-gene trimming.

Trimming cost V 0 bases and J 0 bases; bases outside gene matches: 4. Germline lookup yields CDR1 SGHAT and CDR2 FQNNGV. The CDR3 has 17 amino acids. Concerning this clone itself: The target antigen is unknown.

The sequencing sample was made of PBMCs. The chain links TRBV11-2 to TRBJ2-2, with 7 bases fitting TRBD2. This TCR was sampled from a man between 40 and 49 years old in good health and CMV-seropositive. The CDR3 nucleotides read TGTGCCAGCAGCTTAGATCGGCTAGCGGCGAACACCGGGGAGCTGTTTTTT. Its translation is CASSLDRLAANTGELFF.